This is a list of T cell receptor beta chains from one sample in a study of human thymus T cells. Repertoires were generated with immunoSEQ multiplex PCR, while TCRdb's copy carries only in-frame clones and drops some. The data show about 130,000 clones, around 94% seen once. The sample consisted of thymus tissue. These receptor sequences come from a boy under three years old with a congenital heart defect but otherwise immunologically healthy. Both conserved end residues are part of each CDR3. Each record gives: clone size, V gene, D gene, J gene, CDR3 DNA, CDR3 protein. The D gene is left open where the match is weak. Part of the rows lack a size; the others show once, few, many or a class for expanded clones.

>NA|TRBV14|NA|TRBJ1-2
TGTGCCAGCAGCCAAGGGAACAGGTTTGAAGTAGAAGGCTACACCTTC
CASSQGNRFEVEGYTF
>NA|TRBV7-9|NA|TRBJ1-2
TGTGCCAGCAGCCTACAGGGTCCCTATGGCTACACCTTC
CASSLQGPYGYTF
>NA|TRBV4-1|TRBD1|TRBJ1-5
TGCGCCAGCAGCCAAGATGGGGGACAGGGTAATCAGCCCCAGCATTTT
CASSQDGGQGNQPQHF
>NA|TRBV12-5|TRBD2|TRBJ2-2
TGTGCTAGTGGTTTCCAGCGGGGGGTACCGGGAGGGGAGCTGTTTTTT
CASGFQRGVPGGELFF
>NA|TRBV7-3|NA|TRBJ2-1
TGTGCCAGCAGCTTAACTTTGGCCCCCTACAATGAGCAGTTCTTC
CASSLTLAPYNEQFF
>NA|TRBV19|NA|TRBJ2-1
TGTGCCAGTAGTATCGGGGCCCCTCCCGATGAGCAGTTCTTC
CASSIGAPPDEQFF
>once|TRBV2|TRBD1|TRBJ2-2
TGTGCCAGCAGGCGACAGGGGGTCAACACCGGGGAGCTGTTTTTT
CASRRQGVNTGELFF
>NA|TRBV19|TRBD1|TRBJ1-1
TGTGCCAGTAGCCCATCCCCCCGGGACAGGGATGGGGGCACTGAAGCTTTCTTT
CASSPSPRDRDGGTEAFF
>NA|TRBV5-6|NA|TRBJ1-2
TGTGCCAGCAGCTTGAGGGCCCCCTATGGCTACACCTTC
CASSLRAPYGYTF
>NA|TRBV4-1|NA|TRBJ2-5
TGCGCCAGCAGCCAAACCGGGACACCTAAAGAGACCCAGTACTTC
CASSQTGTPKETQYF
>NA|TRBV30|NA|TRBJ2-7
TGTGCCTGGCGCCGGGACACCAACTCCTACGAGCAGTACTTC
CAWRRDTNSYEQYF
>NA|TRBV5-1|NA|TRBJ1-3
TGCGCCAGCAGCTTGGAAGGGACCAGAAGACGGATTGGAAACACCATATATTTT
CASSLEGTRRRIGNTIYF
>NA|TRBV15|NA|TRBJ2-3
TGTGCCACCAGCAGAGATGTCGGGATGGGTAACACAGATACGCAGTATTTT
CATSRDVGMGNTDTQYF
>NA|TRBV5-1|NA|TRBJ1-1
TGCGCCAGCAGCTTGATCACAGGACCGAACACTGAAGCTTTCTTT
CASSLITGPNTEAFF
>NA|TRBV29-1|NA|TRBJ1-2
TGCAGCGTTTTGGGATCGGGGTCTAACTATGGCTACACCTTC
CSVLGSGSNYGYTF
>NA|TRBV29-1|NA|TRBJ1-1
TGCAGCGTTGAAGATTTTGGAGCGGTTGAGGACAGGAACACTGAAGCTTTCTTT
CSVEDFGAVEDRNTEAFF
>NA|TRBV4-1|NA|TRBJ1-2
TGCGCCAGCAGCCAAGGGTTCTTTTTTAACTATGGCTACACCTTC
CASSQGFFFNYGYTF
>NA|TRBV28|TRBD2|TRBJ2-3
TGTGCCAGCATTCTGGCGGGGGGGAGCACAGATACGCAGTATTTT
CASILAGGSTDTQYF
>NA|TRBV2|TRBD2|TRBJ2-5
TGTGCCAGCAGTGGGTTAGTAGCGGGGGGACAAGAGACCCAGTACTTC
CASSGLVAGGQETQYF
>NA|TRBV11-2|NA|TRBJ1-1
TGTGCCAGCAGCCTAGAACCCAATTCTGAAGCTTTCTTT
CASSLEPNSEAFF
>NA|TRBV4-1|NA|TRBJ2-7
TGCGCCAGCAGCCAAGATAACGGACTCCCGGAGCAGTACTTC
CASSQDNGLPEQYF
>NA|TRBV2|TRBD1|TRBJ1-2
TGTGCCAGCAGCTGCCGGGACAGGTCTAACTATGGCTACACCTTC
CASSCRDRSNYGYTF
>NA|TRBV25-1|TRBD2|TRBJ2-3
TGTGCCAGCAGCCAACTAGCGGGGGGGCATGTAGATACGCAGTATTTT
CASSQLAGGHVDTQYF
>once|TRBV2|TRBD1|TRBJ2-3
TGTGCCAGCAGTGATGGTCCCTCGGGACAGGGCACAGATACGCAGTATTTT
CASSDGPSGQGTDTQYF
>NA|TRBV30|TRBD2|TRBJ2-5
TGTGCCTGGAGTGAAGCGGGAGGGGAGACCCAGTACTTC
CAWSEAGGETQYF
>NA|TRBV18|TRBD1|TRBJ2-7
TGTGCCAGCTCACCTGGACAGGGGCTGTACTTC
CASSPGQGLYF
>NA|TRBV16|NA|TRBJ1-5
TGTGCCAGCAGCCAATTGGTGGGGGGTCAGCCCCAGCATTTT
CASSQLVGGQPQHF
>NA|TRBV7-9|TRBD1|TRBJ1-2
TGTGCCAGCAGCCCTGGCGGGAGAGGGGGCGATTCTCGTCACACCTTC
CASSPGGRGGDSRHTF
>NA|TRBV4-3|TRBD1|TRBJ1-6
TGCGCCAGCAGCCAAGAGGGAGGGACAGGGAGGTCACCCCTCCACTTT
CASSQEGGTGRSPLHF
>NA|TRBV4-1|NA|TRBJ2-3
TGCGCCAGCAGCCTGGGACTTTTGGCAGATACGCAGTATTTT
CASSLGLLADTQYF
>NA|TRBV28|NA|TRBJ2-2
TGTGCCAGCAGTGTCGAACCGGGGGGGGAGCTGTTTTTT
CASSVEPGGELFF
>NA|TRBV6-6|NA|TRBJ2-5
TGTGCCAGCAGTTACGAGGGGCAGCACCAAGAGACCCAGTACTTC
CASSYEGQHQETQYF
>NA|TRBV5-1|NA|TRBJ2-7
TGCGCCAGCCAGGTGGGTATAGGTACAGCCTACGAGCAGTACTTC
CASQVGIGTAYEQYF
>NA|TRBV5-6|TRBD2|TRBJ2-7
TGTGCCAGCAGCTTTTCCGGTAGCGGGGGTGGTCTTTACGAGCAGTACTTC
CASSFSGSGGGLYEQYF
>NA|TRBV27|NA|TRBJ1-5
TGTGCCAGCAGTTTAGCGTATCAAGATCGCGAGCAGCCCCAGCATTTT
CASSLAYQDREQPQHF
>NA|TRBV23-1|NA|TRBJ2-4
TGCGCCAGCGAATCAATCATAGTAGCCAAAAACATTCAGTACTTC
CASESIIVAKNIQYF
>NA|TRBV27|NA|TRBJ2-5
TGTGCCAGCAGACGAGGGGGGACCCAGTACTTC
CASRRGGTQYF
>NA|TRBV18|TRBD2|TRBJ2-1
TGTGCCAGCTCACCACCGGCTAGCGGGGGCTATGAGCAGTTCTTC
CASSPPASGGYEQFF
>NA|TRBV19|TRBD1|TRBJ2-6
TGTGCCAGTAGTATAGGACAGGGGGTTGCTGGGGCCAACGTCCTGACTTTC
CASSIGQGVAGANVLTF
>NA|TRBV5-1|TRBD2|TRBJ2-3
TGCGCCAGCAGCTTGGTAGCGGGGCGGTTCACAGATACGCAGTATTTT
CASSLVAGRFTDTQYF
>NA|TRBV11-3|TRBD2|TRBJ2-5
TGTGCCAGCAGCTCGACTGGTCGGGGGGGTGGAGAGACCCAGTACTTC
CASSSTGRGGGETQYF
>NA|TRBV19|TRBD2|TRBJ2-3
TGTGCCAGTAGTTCCCGGCGAGCGGGGGGCTTCACAGATACGCAGTATTTT
CASSSRRAGGFTDTQYF
>NA|TRBV4-1|NA|TRBJ1-2
TGCGCCAGCAGCCCCACCCCCAGGGTCCTTATTGGCTACACCTTC
CASSPTPRVLIGYTF
>NA|TRBV7-6|NA|TRBJ2-3
TGTGCCAGCAGCTTAAGGCCGGGAAGACCCACAGATACGCAGTATTTT
CASSLRPGRPTDTQYF
>NA|TRBV4-3|TRBD2|TRBJ2-1
TGCGCCAGCAGCCACGCTGGGAGGGGAGGGTACAATGAGCAGTTCTTC
CASSHAGRGGYNEQFF
>NA|TRBV19|TRBD1|TRBJ1-3
TGTGCCAGTAGTATGGAACAGGGGGCCCATGGAAACACCATATATTTT
CASSMEQGAHGNTIYF
>NA|TRBV18|NA|TRBJ1-3
TGTGCCAGCTCACCACACCCTGCGGGGACGGCTGGAAACACCATATATTTT
CASSPHPAGTAGNTIYF
>once|TRBV6-5|TRBD1|TRBJ1-2
TGTGCCAGCAGTTACTCGACAGGGGGCGGCTACACCTTC
CASSYSTGGGYTF
>once|TRBV6-6|NA|TRBJ2-7
TGTGCCAGCAGTAGACAAAGGACGGTCGTCTACGAGCAGTACTTC
CASSRQRTVVYEQYF